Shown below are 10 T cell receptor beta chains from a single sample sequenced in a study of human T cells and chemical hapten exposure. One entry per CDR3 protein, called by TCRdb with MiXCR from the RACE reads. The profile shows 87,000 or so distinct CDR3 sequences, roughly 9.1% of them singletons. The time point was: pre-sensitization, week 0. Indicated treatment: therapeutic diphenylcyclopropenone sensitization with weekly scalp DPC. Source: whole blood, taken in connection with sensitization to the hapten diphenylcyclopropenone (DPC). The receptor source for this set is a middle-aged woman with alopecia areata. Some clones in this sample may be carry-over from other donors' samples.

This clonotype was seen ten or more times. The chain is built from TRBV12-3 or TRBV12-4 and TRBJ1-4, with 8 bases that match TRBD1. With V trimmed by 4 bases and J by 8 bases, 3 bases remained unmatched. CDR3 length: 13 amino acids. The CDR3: CASSSRGHEKLFF. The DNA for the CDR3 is TGTGCCAGCAGTTCCAGGGGGCACGAAAAACTGTTTTTT.

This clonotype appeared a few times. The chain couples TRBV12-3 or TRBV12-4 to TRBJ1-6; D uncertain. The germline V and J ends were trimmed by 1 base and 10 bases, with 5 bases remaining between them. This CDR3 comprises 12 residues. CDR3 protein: CASSLVRSPLHF. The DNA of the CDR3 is TGTGCCAGCAGTTTAGTCAGATCACCCCTCCACTTT.

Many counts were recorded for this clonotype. CDR3 sequence (DNA): TGTGCCAGCAGCTTACCCGACAGGGCGTGGACCGGGGAGCTGTTTTTT. This sequence encodes CASSLPDRAWTGELFF. This chain links TRBV7-2 with TRBJ2-2, with TRBD1 matching 7 bases. The CDR3 sequence is 16 residues long. In germline, CDR1 is SGHTA, CDR2 FQGNSA. The V segment lost 2 bases and the J segment 5 bases; nucleotides outside the gene matches: 8. The complete variable domain, with remaining parts taken from reference TRBV7-2 and TRBJ2-2, reads GAGVSQSPSNKVTEKGKDVELRCDPISGHTALYWYRQSLGQGLEFLIYFQGNSAPDKSGLPSDRFSAERTGGSVSTLTIQRTQQEDSAVYLCASSLPDRAWTGELFFGEGSRLTVL.

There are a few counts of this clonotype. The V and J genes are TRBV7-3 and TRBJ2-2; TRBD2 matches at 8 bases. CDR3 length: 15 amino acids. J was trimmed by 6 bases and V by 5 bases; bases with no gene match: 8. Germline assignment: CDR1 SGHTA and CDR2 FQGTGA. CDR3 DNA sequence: TGTGCCAGCAGCCCCGGGGGGGGTAGCGCCGGGGAGCTGTTTTTT. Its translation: CASSPGGGSAGELFF.

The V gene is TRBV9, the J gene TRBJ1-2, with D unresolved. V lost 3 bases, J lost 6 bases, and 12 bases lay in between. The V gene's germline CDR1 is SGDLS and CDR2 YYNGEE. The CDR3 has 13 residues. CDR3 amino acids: CASSASWRDGYTF. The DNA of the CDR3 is TGTGCCAGCAGCGCTTCGTGGCGGGATGGCTACACCTTC.

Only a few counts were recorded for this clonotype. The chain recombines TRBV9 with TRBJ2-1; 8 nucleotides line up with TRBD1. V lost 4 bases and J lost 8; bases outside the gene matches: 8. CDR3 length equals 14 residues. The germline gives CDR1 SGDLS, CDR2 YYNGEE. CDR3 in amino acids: CASSPRTGLHEQFF. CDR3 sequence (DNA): TGTGCCAGCAGCCCCCGGACAGGGTTGCATGAGCAGTTCTTC.

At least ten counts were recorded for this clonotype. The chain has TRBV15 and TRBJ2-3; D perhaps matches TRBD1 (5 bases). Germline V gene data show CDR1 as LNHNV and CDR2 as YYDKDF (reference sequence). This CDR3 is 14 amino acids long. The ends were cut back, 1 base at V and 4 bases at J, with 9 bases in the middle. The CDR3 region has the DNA TGTGCCACCAGCAGAGCAGGGTTGGCAGATACGCAGTATTTT. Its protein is CATSRAGLADTQYF.

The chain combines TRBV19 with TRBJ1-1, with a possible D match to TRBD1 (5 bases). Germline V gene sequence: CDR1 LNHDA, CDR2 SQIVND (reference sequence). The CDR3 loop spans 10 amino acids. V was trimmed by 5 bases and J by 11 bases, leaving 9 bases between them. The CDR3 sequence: CASSRGRAFF. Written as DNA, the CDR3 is TGTGCCAGTAGTCGGGGACGGGCTTTCTTT.

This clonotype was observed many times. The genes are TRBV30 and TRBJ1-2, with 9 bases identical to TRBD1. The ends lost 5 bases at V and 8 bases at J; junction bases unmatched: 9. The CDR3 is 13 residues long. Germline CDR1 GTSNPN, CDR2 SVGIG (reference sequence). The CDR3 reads CAWSSGTGNGYTF. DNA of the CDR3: TGTGCCTGGTCGTCCGGGACAGGGAACGGCTACACCTTC.

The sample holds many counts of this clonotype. The CDR3 sequence is CAISDPEGGNLGKLFF. The CDR3 nucleotides are TGTGCCATCAGTGACCCCGAGGGAGGGAACTTGGGTAAACTGTTTTTT. The genes are TRBV10-3 and TRBJ1-4; no clear D. Germline CDR1 is ENHRY and CDR2 is SYGVKD. The V end was cut by 3 bases, the J end by 11 bases, with 22 bases between. The CDR3 loop spans 16 amino acids.